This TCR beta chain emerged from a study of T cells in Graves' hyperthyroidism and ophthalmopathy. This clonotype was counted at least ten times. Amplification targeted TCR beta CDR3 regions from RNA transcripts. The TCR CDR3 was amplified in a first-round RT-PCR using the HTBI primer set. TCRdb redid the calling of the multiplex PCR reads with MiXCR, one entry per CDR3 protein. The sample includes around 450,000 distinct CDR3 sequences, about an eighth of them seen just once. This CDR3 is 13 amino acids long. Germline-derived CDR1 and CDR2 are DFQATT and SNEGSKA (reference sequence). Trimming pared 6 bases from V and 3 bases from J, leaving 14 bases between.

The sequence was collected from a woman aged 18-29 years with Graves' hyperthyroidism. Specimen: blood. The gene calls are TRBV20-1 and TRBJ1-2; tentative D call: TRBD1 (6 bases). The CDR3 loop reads CSAPKQGHYGYTF. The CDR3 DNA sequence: TGCAGTGCCCCAAAACAGGGACACTATGGCTACACCTTC.